This T cell receptor (beta chain) was sequenced in a study of radiotherapy plus CTLA-4 blockade in lung cancer (dated by TCRdb to the late 2010s). With regard to the full study: Objective responses occurred in 18% of enrolled patients, and 25% to 40% achieved disease control. General findings and caveats noted by the study authors: Increased serum interferon-beta after radiation, together with early dynamic changes in blood T cell clones, were reported to be the strongest predictors of response. TCR clones derived from tumors expanded in peripheral blood after treatment with radiotherapy and ipilimumab.

Concerning this clone: Its antigen remains unidentified. No much larger clonotype is one base removed from it; base qualities were not supplied.

Library method: the immunoSEQ multiplex PCR assay. TCRdb took this table from immuneACCESS and kept in-frame rearrangements with V and J called. Such tables lack part of the clones; where checked against another copy, unresolved V genes explain under half of the gap, and the rest is unexplained. Here the sample has tens of thousands of clones; 60% to 80% occur a single time. The top ten constitute 2.5% to 3.5% of the sample. Focal radiation therapy combined with CTLA-4 blockade (ipilimumab) was tested in patients with chemo-refractory metastatic non-small-cell lung cancer. Between the V and J ends, shortened by 1 base and 6 bases respectively, the junction contains 10 bases. CDR1 and CDR2 (SGHNT, YYREEE) derive from the germline V gene (reference sequence). Reading from cysteine to phenylalanine, the CDR3 counts 13 amino acids. Only the CDR3 DNA stays, 39 bases, in frame from base 1.

The clonotype originates from a human donor with non-small cell lung cancer who had a complete response to radiotherapy plus ipilimumab. The sample consisted of peripheral blood, taken from a patient treated with radiotherapy plus ipilimumab. In this chain, TRBV5-4 is recombined with TRBJ1-2; a tentative D match to TRBD1 spans 5 bases. In nucleotide form, the sequence is TGTGCCAGCAGCTTGCCAAGGGGAAATGGCTACACCTTC. This translates into CASSLPRGNGYTF.